The next 16 T cell receptor beta chains were all read from a single sample in a study of blood T cell repertoires in COVID-19. Only in-frame clones appear in the TCRdb table, and some are missing; sequencing was by immunoSEQ multiplex PCR. The sample lists around 300,000 clones; approximately 86% were seen once. Input material: peripheral blood. These receptors all stem from a woman aged 50 to 60 with active or convalescent COVID-19.

The chain links TRBV7-9 to TRBJ1-1; 8 bases match TRBD1. The CDR3 covers 15 residues. The germline V gene encodes CDR1 SEHNR and CDR2 FQNEAQ (reference sequence). The trim removed 0 bases at V and 10 bases at J, leaving 10 bases unmatched. The CDR3 DNA follows: TGTGCCAGCAGCTTAGCGTCAGGGGGCGCATCGGGAGCTTTCTTT. Its translation: CASSLASGGASGAFF.

V is TRBV11-3 and J is TRBJ2-1; D is possibly TRBD2 (6 bases). This CDR3 contains 17 residues. The germline V and J ends were trimmed by 1 base and 8 bases, with 21 bases remaining between them. In germline, CDR1 is SGHNT, CDR2 YENEEA. The CDR3 reads CASSLGWDLLSNDEQFF. Written as DNA, the CDR3 is TGTGCCAGCAGCTTAGGGTGGGACTTGCTCTCGAACGATGAGCAGTTCTTC.

With respect to this clone: Within the sample, other DNA sequences also encode this same CDR3. The chain combines TRBV3-1 (or the pseudogene TRBV3-2) with TRBJ2-1; a weak D match, TRBD1 (5 bases). Deletions cut 0 bases from V and 10 bases from J, with 10 bases between. CDR3 length equals 13 residues. CDR1 and CDR2 from the germline V gene are LGHDT and YNNKEL (reference sequence). CDR3 nucleotide sequence: TGTGCCAGCAGCCAAGATGGGGCTGGAGAGCAGTTCTTC. Translating it yields CASSQDGAGEQFF.

This clone occurred a few times. The J gene is TRBJ1-4, the V gene TRBV30, with 10 bases that match TRBD1. J lost 5 bases, V lost 1 base, and 1 base had no gene match. This CDR3 has 14 amino acids. Per germline, CDR1 GTSNPN and CDR2 SVGIG (reference sequence). The CDR3 is CAWSGGQGNEKLFF. For the CDR3, the DNA is TGTGCCTGGAGTGGGGGACAGGGGAATGAAAAACTGTTTTTT.

The count of this clone is one. J is TRBJ1-1 and V is TRBV13; 7 bases map to TRBD1. The ends lost 1 base at V and 8 bases at J; junction bases unmatched: 16. This CDR3 comprises 17 residues. Germline CDR1 is PRHDT and CDR2 is FYEKMQ (reference sequence). The CDR3 region has the DNA TGTGCCAGCAGCTTAGCCGGTGGACAGGAGCATGCGGTCGAAGCTTTCTTT. It yields the protein CASSLAGGQEHAVEAFF.

CDR3 loop: CAWSIGQGIGEQYF. The CDR3 nucleotides are TGTGCCTGGAGTATCGGACAGGGGATTGGCGAGCAGTACTTC. The V gene is TRBV30, the J gene TRBJ2-7, with 9 bases identical to TRBD1. The CDR3 consists of 14 residues. V lost 2 bases and J lost 6; bases outside the gene matches: 8. The V gene's germline CDR1 is GTSNPN and CDR2 SVGIG (reference sequence).

This chain links TRBV6-4 with TRBJ2-4; TRBD2 agrees at 11 bases. Germline V gene lookup returns CDR1 MRHNA and CDR2 SNTAGT. The CDR3 has 22 residues. V dropped 2 bases and J dropped 3; count of bases not matched to a gene: 21. Here the CDR3 reads CASSDKAPSGTSGGPNKNIQYF. The CDR3 DNA reads TGTGCCAGCAGTGACAAAGCCCCCTCCGGGACTAGCGGAGGGCCGAACAAAAACATTCAGTACTTC.

This chain links TRBV3-1 (or the pseudogene TRBV3-2) with TRBJ2-7; maybe TRBD2 (5 bases). Germline-derived CDR1 and CDR2 are LGHDT and YNNKEL (reference sequence). The CDR3 sequence is 13 residues long. Trimming removed 4 bases from V and 2 bases from J, with 9 bases in between. The CDR3 loop reads CASSPIGTYEQYF. CDR3 DNA: TGTGCCAGCAGCCCGATCGGGACCTACGAGCAGTACTTC.

The CDR3 is CASSGLSSYNEQFF. CDR3 nucleotides: TGTGCCAGTAGTGGACTCAGCTCCTACAATGAGCAGTTCTTC. V gene TRBV19 combines with J gene TRBJ2-1; perhaps TRBD2 as D (5 bases). Germline CDR1 LNHDA, CDR2 SQIVND (reference sequence). CDR3 length: 14 residues. Trimming removed 5 bases at V and 0 bases at J, with 8 bases between.

The rearrangement joins TRBV5-1 to TRBJ2-7; D is perhaps TRBD1 (6 bases). This CDR3 is 14 amino acids long. Trimming cost V 0 bases and J 2 bases, with 9 bases left between them. Germline V gene data show CDR1 as SGHRS and CDR2 as YFSETQ. For the CDR3, the DNA is TGCGCCAGCAGCTTGGAGACAGGTGCCTACGAGCAGTACTTC. It encodes CASSLETGAYEQYF.

The V gene is TRBV27, the J gene TRBJ1-2; the D gene is possibly TRBD1 (6 bases). This CDR3 spans 13 amino acids. CDR1 and CDR2 from the germline V gene are MNHEY and SMNVEV (reference sequence). With 6 bases removed from V and 1 base from J, the gap between germline ends came to 9 bases. The CDR3 coding sequence is TGTGCCAGCAGAAGGACAGATAACTATGGCTACACCTTC. Protein: CASRRTDNYGYTF.

In this sample, this clone turned up once. The chain is built from TRBV7-3 and TRBJ2-1; a possible D gene is TRBD2 (6 bases). V was shortened by 5 bases and J by 3 bases, with 11 bases between the two germline ends. This CDR3 has 14 amino acids. Germline-derived CDR1 and CDR2 are SGHTA and FQGTGA. CDR3 sequence (DNA): TGTGCCAGCAGCATTAGCGGAGTCTACAATGAGCAGTTCTTC. Protein: CASSISGVYNEQFF.

This clone was seen more than once but under ten times. V and J are TRBV6-4 and TRBJ2-2; D is unresolved. Germline values: CDR1 MRHNA, CDR2 SNTAGT. Trimming removed 3 bases at V and 2 bases at J, with 10 bases between. This CDR3 comprises 15 residues. The CDR3 bases are TGTGCCAGCAGTGATGGGCTATCAAACACCGGGGAGCTGTTTTTT. Amino acid sequence: CASSDGLSNTGELFF.

This chain joins TRBV27 and TRBJ1-1, with 7 bases fitting TRBD1. The V gene's germline CDR1 is MNHEY and CDR2 SMNVEV (reference sequence). V lost 6 bases and J lost 2; bases outside the gene matches: 3. The CDR3 contains 13 residues. The CDR3 is CASRTGINTEAFF. CDR3 coding DNA: TGTGCCAGCAGGACAGGGATTAACACTGAAGCTTTCTTT.

The chain combines TRBV7-8 with TRBJ2-1, with 7 bases that match TRBD1. Per germline, CDR1 SGHVS and CDR2 FQNEAQ. This CDR3 contains 14 residues. V shed 8 bases and J 8 bases; nucleotides not matched to a gene: 12. The CDR3 region is CASRRRDSIYEQFF. The DNA of the CDR3 is TGTGCCAGCCGACGAAGGGACAGTATATATGAGCAGTTCTTC.

V usage is TRBV27 and J usage is TRBJ2-3; possible D gene TRBD2, 6 bases. The ends were cut back, 10 bases at V and 0 bases at J, with 20 bases in the middle. Germline CDR1 is MNHEY and CDR2 is SMNVEV (reference sequence). The length of the CDR3 is 16 residues. The CDR3 sequence is CATALLAGGSTDTQYF. CDR3 DNA sequence: TGTGCCACGGCGTTACTAGCTGGCGGAAGCACAGATACGCAGTATTTT.